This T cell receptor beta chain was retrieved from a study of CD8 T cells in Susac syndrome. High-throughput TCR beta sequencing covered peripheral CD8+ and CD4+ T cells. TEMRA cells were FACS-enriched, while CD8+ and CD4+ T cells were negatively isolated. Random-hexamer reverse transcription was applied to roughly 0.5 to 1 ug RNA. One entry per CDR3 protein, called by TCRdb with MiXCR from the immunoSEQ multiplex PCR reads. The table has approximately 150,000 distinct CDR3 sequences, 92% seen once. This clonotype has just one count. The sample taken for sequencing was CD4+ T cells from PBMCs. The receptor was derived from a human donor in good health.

In DNA form, the CDR3 reads TGTGCCAGTAACCGGACAGGGGAAAACACTGAAGCTTTCTTT. It codes for CASNRTGENTEAFF. The chain combines TRBV19 with TRBJ1-1; TRBD1 matches 9 bases. V lost 7 bases, J lost 2 bases, and 5 bases stayed unmatched. Germline lookup yields CDR1 LNHDA and CDR2 SQIVND (reference sequence). The CDR3 is made up of 14 amino acids.